The entry below gives a single TCR beta chain sequence along with its context. Which antigen it targets is not known. No much larger clone exists at a distance of one base, and base qualities are not known. The data originate from a study of T cell responses to AZD1222 COVID-19 vaccine (dated by TCRdb to about 2021). General notes on the study: TCR sequencing covered roughly 230 trial participants: around 210 given two doses of AZD1222 and 26 given two doses of MenACWY control vaccine. Enrollment into the trials was organized by age into subgroups of 18-55, 56-69 and 70-plus years, and those subgroups contained roughly 140, 27 and 60 TCR-sequenced participants, respectively. The paper's findings and limits, for the study overall: In the small 56-69-year group, the increase in depth fell short of significance, most likely because of low power. CD4 TCRs associated with the vaccine covered the entire spike protein, and the dominant responses were in regions 160-218 and 743-854. Spike-specific TCR breadth and depth rose significantly after two AZD1222 doses compared with day 0 and with MenACWY recipients. Participants were mostly white British, with more females than males. The authors suggested clonal diversity may have been underestimated. Only a handful of AZD1222 recipients were SARS-CoV-2 seropositive at baseline, limiting conclusions about previously exposed vaccinees. No day 14 peak-response samples were available, so repertoires were characterized only after the peak T cell response. Reportedly, almost half of the unique spike-specific TCRs recognized epitopes lying outside the regions that are mutated in the B.1.351 and B.1.1.7 variants.

This specimen's time point label, interpreted: about 28 days (+/-7) after the second vaccine dose. AZD1222 recipients given second doses at about 4 weeks or at about 12 weeks were pooled, since spike-specific TCR depth and breadth were not found to differ between the two schedules. Samples from vaccinated people were obtained from the UK trials COV001 and COV002, which included a single-blind randomized controlled phase 2/3 trial of AZD1222 (ChAdOx1 nCoV-19) in healthy adults. Trial participant PBMC samples were collected at day 0 and day 28 after the second dose for TCRbeta chain sequencing. V sheds 0 bases and J sheds 5 bases, leaving 13 bases between their ends. The CDR3 has 15 amino acids, counting the end cysteine and phenylalanine. The kept DNA is CDR3 alone, 45 bases in frame from the first base. CDR1 and CDR2 (SGHAT, FQNNGV) derive from the germline V gene. The CDR3 regions of human TCRbeta chains were subjected to immunosequencing. The source study handled its data this way. Repertoire TCRs were matched against a reference library of SARS-CoV-2-specific TCRs generated with the MIRA antigen-specificity platform. Breadth was defined as the fraction of unique TCRs that were SARS-CoV-2-associated, and depth was defined as the fraction of total T cells that were SARS-CoV-2-associated. Using the MIRA data, every spike-specific TCR was mapped to the spike region that the TCR reacted to and assigned to either a CD4 or a CD8 class. Log10-transformed breadth and depth values were compared by one-way ANOVA with Sidak's multiple comparisons tests. This immuneACCESS table, as held by TCRdb, lists in-frame sequences with V and J called but not all clones. Of the missing ones, under half trace to an unresolved V gene in checked studies; the others have no known cause. The V and J calls and clone size were taken over from that table, and D and trimming were inferred from the DNA. Within this sample are roughly 46,000 clones, with about 91% of them counted one time only. Roughly 25% of the sample is held by the ten biggest clonotypes.

The receptor's source is an adult who received the AZD1222 COVID-19 vaccine. This specimen consisted of peripheral blood, obtained 28 days after the second AZD1222 dose. The chain links TRBV11-2 with TRBJ2-5, with the identity of the D gene unclear. At the DNA level, the sequence is TGTGCCAGCAGCTTAGATATTACATCCTGGGAGACCCAGTACTTC. It is translated as CASSLDITSWETQYF.